A selection of T cell receptor beta chains follows, all from one sample in a study of blood T cell repertoires in COVID-19. Sequenced by immunoSEQ multiplex PCR; TCRdb stores in-frame clones only, minus some. The sample shows about 360,000 clones, more than 75% of them seen only once. The sequenced sample was peripheral blood. The receptors stem from a human donor in a cohort sampled during active COVID-19. Both conserved end residues are part of each CDR3. The D gene is left open where the match is weak. The size entry is marked missing in some rows and otherwise reads once, few, many or a size class.

v_gene	abundance	j_gene	d_gene	CDR3nt	CDR3aa
TRBV12-3/TRBV12-4	.	TRBJ1-5	.	TGTGCCAGCAGTTTCGGGGTTTATCAGCCCCAGCATTTT	CASSFGVYQPQHF
TRBV10-2	.	TRBJ2-2	TRBD1	TGCGCCAGCAGTCGGACAGGGGGCCTGTCCGGGGAGCTGTTTTTT	CASSRTGGLSGELFF
TRBV7-8	.	TRBJ2-2	TRBD2	TGTGCCAGCAGCAAACTAGCGGGAGGGCCGAACACCGGGGAGCTGTTTTTT	CASSKLAGGPNTGELFF
TRBV15	few	TRBJ2-6	.	TGTGCCACTGCCAGGGGCCCCGATGGGGCCAACGTCCTGACTTTC	CATARGPDGANVLTF
TRBV6-5	.	TRBJ2-5	.	TGTGCCAGCCTTCCCAGGGTGGTGGGGCAAGAGACCCAGTACTTC	CASLPRVVGQETQYF
TRBV5-1	.	TRBJ2-5	TRBD2	TGCGCCAGCAGCTGGGGACTAGCGGGAGGGGAGACCCAGTACTTC	CASSWGLAGGETQYF
TRBV9	few	TRBJ1-2	TRBD1	TGTGCCAGCAGCTTTGAAACGACCGGGACAGGGATCCTCTATGGCTACACCTTC	CASSFETTGTGILYGYTF
TRBV5-5	.	TRBJ2-7	.	TGTGCCAGCAGCTTTCAGGGTGGTGCCTACGAGCAGTACTTC	CASSFQGGAYEQYF
TRBV6-1	.	TRBJ1-2	TRBD1	TGTGCCAGCAGGGAAGTGACAGGGAGGCCACCGTATGGCTACACCTTC	CASREVTGRPPYGYTF
TRBV5-1	.	TRBJ1-1	.	TGCGCCAGCAGCTTGGCCGGGAAAGCTTTCTTT	CASSLAGKAFF
TRBV6-5	.	TRBJ2-1	TRBD1	TGTGCCAGCAGTTTTGGACAGGTAAACAATGAGCAGTTCTTC	CASSFGQVNNEQFF
TRBV6-6	.	TRBJ1-5	TRBD1	TGTGCCAGCAGTAGCACCGGGACAGGGGGCACTCAGCCCCAGCATTTT	CASSSTGTGGTQPQHF
TRBV20-1	.	TRBJ2-7	.	TGCAGTGCTAGTAAACAGAACTACGAGCAGTACTTC	CSASKQNYEQYF
TRBV2	.	TRBJ2-7	TRBD2	TGTGCCAGCAGTGTTGAAGGAACGAATCGCGGGGGTTACGAGCAGTACTTC	CASSVEGTNRGGYEQYF
TRBV28	.	TRBJ2-7	.	TGTGCCAGCAGTTTTGGGCCTTTCTCCGGGAGACCCGAGCAGTACTTC	CASSFGPFSGRPEQYF
TRBV11-2	.	TRBJ2-1	TRBD1	TGTGCCAGCAGCTCACCTAAGGGGGCGCAATACAATGAGCAGTTCTTC	CASSSPKGAQYNEQFF
TRBV6-5	.	TRBJ2-2	.	TGTGCCAGCAACCAAAGGGGGGGGGAGCTGTTTTTT	CASNQRGGELFF
TRBV7-9	.	TRBJ2-1	TRBD2	TGTGCCAGCAGCTCATCCGGGACTAACAATGAGCAGTTCTTC	CASSSSGTNNEQFF
TRBV30	few	TRBJ2-5	.	TGTGCCTGGAGTTTGGACAGACAAGAGACCCAGTACTTC	CAWSLDRQETQYF
TRBV11-2	.	TRBJ2-5	.	TGTGCCAGCAGCTTAGCCGGACACCCCCAAGAGACCCAGTACTTC	CASSLAGHPQETQYF
TRBV7-7	.	TRBJ1-2	.	TGTGCTAGCAGCGCCCGCGCAGCACAAGGGGTTAACTATGGCTACACCTTC	CASSARAAQGVNYGYTF
TRBV27	once	TRBJ2-6	.	TGTGCCAGCAGTCTAAGCCCGACAGGGGCCAACGTCCTGACTTTC	CASSLSPTGANVLTF
TRBV2	once	TRBJ2-3	TRBD2	TGTGCCAGCTCCGTGGGACTAGCGGTCACAGATACGCAGTATTTT	CASSVGLAVTDTQYF
TRBV21-1	.	TRBJ1-4	.	TGTGCCAGCAGCAAAAAGGAGCAGGGTGTTAGGGATGAAAAACTGTTTTTT	CASSKKEQGVRDEKLFF
TRBV7-9	.	TRBJ2-5	.	TGTGCCAGCAGCTTTGAGGGTATGACGTCGGAGACCCAGTACTTC	CASSFEGMTSETQYF
TRBV10-3	.	TRBJ2-7	.	TGTGCCATCAGTGGGACAGCCTACGAGCAGTACTTC	CAISGTAYEQYF
TRBV3-1/TRBV3-2	.	TRBJ2-5	TRBD1	TGTGCCAGCAGTCAACCTTCAGGGGGCGAGGAGACCCAGTACTTC	CASSQPSGGEETQYF
TRBV24-1	.	TRBJ2-3	TRBD1	TGTGCCACCAGTGACCACGGACAGGGGCTGGCGGATACGCAGTATTTT	CATSDHGQGLADTQYF
TRBV2	.	TRBJ1-5	.	TGTGCCAGCACCGACGGCGGGGGAAGCAATCAGCCCCAGCATTTT	CASTDGGGSNQPQHF
TRBV7-2	.	TRBJ1-3	.	TGTGCCAGCAGCCCCTCAGGGCCGTTCTCTGGAAACACCATATATTTT	CASSPSGPFSGNTIYF
TRBV7-2	few	TRBJ1-1	.	TGTGCCAGCAGCTTGGAGGGAGGAGAGAACACTGAAGCTTTCTTT	CASSLEGGENTEAFF
TRBV6-6	.	TRBJ2-7	TRBD1	TGTGCCAGCAGTCGCCCGGGACAGAAGCACGAGCAGTACTTC	CASSRPGQKHEQYF
TRBV11-2	.	TRBJ2-6	.	TGTGCCAGCAGCGCCCCTCAGGCGGGGTTTGGGGCCAACGTCCTGACTTTC	CASSAPQAGFGANVLTF
TRBV11-2	.	TRBJ2-5	.	TGTGCCAGCAGCTTAACCGGGACTCAAGAGACCCAGTACTTC	CASSLTGTQETQYF
TRBV5-5	.	TRBJ2-7	.	TGTGCCAGCAGCGATGTTCGGAACAGGAACAACGAGCAGTACTTC	CASSDVRNRNNEQYF
TRBV7-2	.	TRBJ2-1	TRBD2	TGTGCCAGCAGCGGGACTAGCGGGGGCTATGAGCAGTTCTTC	CASSGTSGGYEQFF
TRBV30	.	TRBJ2-7	.	TGTGCCTGGAGAAGGGGGTTCTACGAGCAGTACTTC	CAWRRGFYEQYF
TRBV2	.	TRBJ2-3	.	TGTGCCAGCAGCGAGCCCTCAGGGGGCACAGATACGCAGTATTTT	CASSEPSGGTDTQYF
TRBV6-1	.	TRBJ2-7	TRBD1	TGTGCCAGCAGTGACCCCGGGACAGGGAGTGTTCCCTACGAGCAGTACTTC	CASSDPGTGSVPYEQYF
TRBV19	.	TRBJ1-2	TRBD1	TGTGCCAGTAGTATTGGGACAGGGATCTATGGCTACACCTTC	CASSIGTGIYGYTF
TRBV7-2	.	TRBJ2-3	.	TGTGCCAGCATACCGGGACTCCCCACAGATACGCAGTATTTT	CASIPGLPTDTQYF
TRBV4-2	.	TRBJ2-2	.	TGTGCCAGCAGCCAACCAGACTCCCCCACTTGTCGGGAGCTGTTTTTT	CASSQPDSPTCRELFF
TRBV6-5	.	TRBJ2-2	.	TGTGCCAGCACCCACAGGGATTTTAATATCGGGGAGCTGTTTTTT	CASTHRDFNIGELFF
TRBV19	.	TRBJ2-3	TRBD1	TGTGCCAGCGCAACGGACAGGGCAGATACGCAGTATTTT	CASATDRADTQYF